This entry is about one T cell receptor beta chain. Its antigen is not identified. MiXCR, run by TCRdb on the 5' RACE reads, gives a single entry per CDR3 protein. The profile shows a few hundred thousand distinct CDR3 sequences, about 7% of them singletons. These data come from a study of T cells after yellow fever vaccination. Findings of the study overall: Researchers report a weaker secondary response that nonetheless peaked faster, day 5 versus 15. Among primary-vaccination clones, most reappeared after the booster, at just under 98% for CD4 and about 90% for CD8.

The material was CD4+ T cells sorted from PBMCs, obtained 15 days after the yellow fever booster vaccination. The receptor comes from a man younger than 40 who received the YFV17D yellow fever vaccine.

The CDR3 bases are TGTGCCAGCAGCCTCAGTGGGGGGGTTCCTGCTGAAGCTTTCTTT. This translates into CASSLSGGVPAEAFF. This rearrangement joins TRBV4-2 to TRBJ1-1; maybe TRBD1 (5 bases). Germline V CDR1 and CDR2: LGHNA, YNFKEQ. The CDR3 covers 15 residues. The germline V and J ends were trimmed by 4 bases and 6 bases, with 18 bases remaining between them.